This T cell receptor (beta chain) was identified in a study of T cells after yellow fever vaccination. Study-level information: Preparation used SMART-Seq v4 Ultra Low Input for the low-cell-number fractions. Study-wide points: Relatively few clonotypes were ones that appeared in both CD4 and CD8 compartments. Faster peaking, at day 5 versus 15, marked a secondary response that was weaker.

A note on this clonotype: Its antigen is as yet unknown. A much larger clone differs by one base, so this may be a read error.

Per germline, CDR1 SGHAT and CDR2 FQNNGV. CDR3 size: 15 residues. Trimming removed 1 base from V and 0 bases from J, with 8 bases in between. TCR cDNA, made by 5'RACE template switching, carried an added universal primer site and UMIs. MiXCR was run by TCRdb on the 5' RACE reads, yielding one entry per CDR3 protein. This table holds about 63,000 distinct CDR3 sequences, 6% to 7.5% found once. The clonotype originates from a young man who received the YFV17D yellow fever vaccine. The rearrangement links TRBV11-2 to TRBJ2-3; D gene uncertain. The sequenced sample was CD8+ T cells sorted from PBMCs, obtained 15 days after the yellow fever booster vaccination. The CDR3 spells CASSLGEDSTDTQYF. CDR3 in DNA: TGTGCCAGCAGCTTAGGAGAGGACAGCACAGATACGCAGTATTTT.